A selection of T cell receptor beta chains follows, all from one sample in a study of T cells in Graves' hyperthyroidism and ophthalmopathy. Via MiXCR, TCRdb re-called the multiplex PCR reads, giving one row per CDR3 protein. The sample contains approximately 400,000 distinct CDR3 sequences, about 25% of which appear only once. The source material was blood. The receptors come from a man aged 50-59 years with Graves' hyperthyroidism. Each CDR3 is given with its conserved first and last residue. D genes are given only for firm matches. Not all rows give a size; the values are once, few, many and, for expanded clones, a class.

clone size: many; J gene: TRBJ2-7; V gene: TRBV20-1; D gene: NA; CDR3 protein: CSARGWSSYEQYF; CDR3 DNA: TGCAGTGCTAGAGGCTGGAGCTCCTACGAGCAGTACTTC
clone size: NA; J gene: TRBJ1-2; V gene: TRBV6-1; D gene: TRBD1; CDR3 protein: CASKDRLEGGYTF; CDR3 DNA: TGTGCCAGCAAGGACAGGCTTGAGGGCGGCTACACCTTC
clone size: once; J gene: TRBJ1-6; V gene: TRBV5-1; D gene: NA; CDR3 protein: CASSLDRSGTYNSPLHF; CDR3 DNA: TGCGCCAGCAGCTTGGACCGTTCCGGGACATATAATTCACCCCTCCACTTT
clone size: few; J gene: TRBJ2-5; V gene: TRBV6-1; D gene: TRBD2; CDR3 protein: CASRPGLAGEAGETQYF; CDR3 DNA: TGTGCCAGCAGGCCGGGACTAGCGGGAGAGGCGGGGGAGACCCAGTACTTC
clone size: few; J gene: TRBJ2-1; V gene: TRBV6-1; D gene: NA; CDR3 protein: CASSIQSGDNEQFF; CDR3 DNA: TGTGCCAGCAGTATCCAAAGCGGAGATAATGAGCAGTTCTTC
clone size: NA; J gene: TRBJ2-1; V gene: TRBV7-9; D gene: NA; CDR3 protein: CASSLAGTEQFF; CDR3 DNA: TGTGCCAGCAGCTTAGCCGGGACAGAGCAGTTCTTC
clone size: few; J gene: TRBJ1-1; V gene: TRBV7-2; D gene: NA; CDR3 protein: CASRLRGAMGTEAFF; CDR3 DNA: TGTGCCAGTAGGCTGCGAGGGGCGATGGGCACTGAAGCTTTCTTT
clone size: NA; J gene: TRBJ2-1; V gene: TRBV3-1; D gene: NA; CDR3 protein: CASSHNSYSNEQFF; CDR3 DNA: TGTGCCAGCAGCCATAACAGTTATTCGAATGAGCAGTTCTTC
clone size: few; J gene: TRBJ1-2; V gene: TRBV20-1; D gene: NA; CDR3 protein: CSARGAENYGYTF; CDR3 DNA: TGCAGTGCTAGAGGGGCAGAGAACTATGGCTACACCTTC
clone size: NA; J gene: TRBJ2-7; V gene: TRBV10-3; D gene: NA; CDR3 protein: CAISLTSYEQYF; CDR3 DNA: TGTGCCATCAGTTTGACTAGCTACGAGCAGTACTTC
clone size: few; J gene: TRBJ2-1; V gene: TRBV4-2; D gene: TRBD2; CDR3 protein: CASSQVGTSGRGAYNEQFF; CDR3 DNA: TGTGCCAGCAGCCAAGTAGGCACTAGCGGGAGGGGGGCCTACAATGAGCAGTTCTTC
clone size: NA; J gene: TRBJ2-2; V gene: TRBV9; D gene: NA; CDR3 protein: CASSVVQNTGELFF; CDR3 DNA: TGTGCCAGCAGCGTAGTACAGAACACCGGGGAGCTGTTTTTT
clone size: NA; J gene: TRBJ2-1; V gene: TRBV5-1; D gene: TRBD2; CDR3 protein: CASSLVPGLEGDEQFF; CDR3 DNA: TGCGCCAGCAGCTTGGTACCGGGACTAGAGGGGGATGAGCAGTTCTTC
clone size: many; J gene: TRBJ2-7; V gene: TRBV2; D gene: NA; CDR3 protein: CANSRTNSYEQYF; CDR3 DNA: TGTGCCAACTCGAGGACAAACTCCTACGAGCAGTACTTC
clone size: NA; J gene: TRBJ1-1; V gene: TRBV7-2; D gene: NA; CDR3 protein: CASSLVAREAFF; CDR3 DNA: TGTGCCAGCAGCTTAGTGGCCAGGGAAGCTTTCTTT
clone size: NA; J gene: TRBJ2-3; V gene: TRBV7-2; D gene: NA; CDR3 protein: CASNHGGTTQYF; CDR3 DNA: TGTGCCAGCAACCACGGGGGAACTACGCAGTATTTT
clone size: few; J gene: TRBJ1-5; V gene: TRBV28; D gene: NA; CDR3 protein: CASSLGTAKGQPQHF; CDR3 DNA: TGTGCCAGCAGTTTAGGCACGGCTAAAGGGCAGCCCCAGCATTTT
clone size: many; J gene: TRBJ2-7; V gene: TRBV18; D gene: TRBD1; CDR3 protein: CASSPTGTGDIEQYF; CDR3 DNA: TGTGCCAGCTCACCAACCGGGACAGGGGATATCGAGCAGTACTTC
clone size: NA; J gene: TRBJ1-5; V gene: TRBV7-3; D gene: TRBD1; CDR3 protein: CASSLRWTGGSNQPQHF; CDR3 DNA: TGTGCCAGCAGCTTAAGATGGACAGGGGGGAGCAATCAGCCCCAGCATTTT
clone size: few; J gene: TRBJ1-3; V gene: TRBV6-1; D gene: NA; CDR3 protein: CASTLEPRGVPGSSGNTIYF; CDR3 DNA: TGTGCCAGCACCCTTGAACCCCGTGGTGTTCCAGGGAGCTCTGGAAACACCATATATTTT
clone size: NA; J gene: TRBJ2-5; V gene: TRBV6-5; D gene: TRBD1; CDR3 protein: CASSYFQGAQATQYF; CDR3 DNA: TGTGCCAGCAGTTACTTCCAGGGGGCGCAGGCGACCCAGTACTTC
clone size: NA; J gene: TRBJ2-5; V gene: TRBV7-9; D gene: NA; CDR3 protein: CASSMGGGGETQYF; CDR3 DNA: TGTGCCAGCAGCATGGGGGGCGGCGGCGAGACCCAGTACTTC
clone size: many; J gene: TRBJ2-1; V gene: TRBV7-2; D gene: NA; CDR3 protein: CASSLGEPGNEQFF; CDR3 DNA: TGTGCCAGCAGCTTAGGAGAGCCCGGTAATGAGCAGTTCTTC
clone size: many; J gene: TRBJ2-7; V gene: TRBV11-2; D gene: NA; CDR3 protein: CASSPPYGYEQYF; CDR3 DNA: TGTGCCAGCAGCCCCCCATATGGCTACGAGCAGTACTTC
clone size: NA; J gene: TRBJ2-1; V gene: TRBV9; D gene: NA; CDR3 protein: CASSAYPGQSSYNEQFF; CDR3 DNA: TGTGCCAGCAGCGCCTACCCTGGACAGAGCTCCTACAATGAGCAGTTCTTC
clone size: NA; J gene: TRBJ2-1; V gene: TRBV5-1; D gene: NA; CDR3 protein: CASSLSRDSGQFF; CDR3 DNA: TGCGCCAGCAGCTTAAGCCGGGACTCGGGGCAGTTCTTC
clone size: few; J gene: TRBJ1-1; V gene: TRBV6-1; D gene: NA; CDR3 protein: CASRAGLDQAFF; CDR3 DNA: TGTGCCAGCAGGGCGGGGCTAGACCAAGCTTTCTTT
clone size: NA; J gene: TRBJ2-7; V gene: TRBV7-9; D gene: TRBD1; CDR3 protein: CASSPGTGRGYEQYF; CDR3 DNA: TGTGCCAGCAGCCCCGGGACAGGGCGAGGCTACGAGCAGTACTTC
clone size: NA; J gene: TRBJ2-2; V gene: TRBV5-1; D gene: TRBD1; CDR3 protein: CASSLAGQGVPGELFF; CDR3 DNA: TGCGCCAGCAGCTTGGCCGGACAGGGAGTGCCCGGGGAGCTGTTTTTT
clone size: NA; J gene: TRBJ1-2; V gene: TRBV12-3/TRBV12-4; D gene: TRBD1; CDR3 protein: CASSAGTAKEAIYGYTF; CDR3 DNA: TGTGCCAGCAGCGCCGGGACAGCGAAAGAGGCTATTTATGGCTACACCTTC
clone size: few; J gene: TRBJ2-1; V gene: TRBV9; D gene: NA; CDR3 protein: CASSVDGVGEQFF; CDR3 DNA: TGTGCCAGCAGCGTAGATGGGGTTGGTGAGCAGTTCTTC
clone size: NA; J gene: TRBJ2-1; V gene: TRBV4-1; D gene: NA; CDR3 protein: CASSQAEAAEQFF; CDR3 DNA: TGCGCCAGCAGCCAAGCAGAAGCCGCTGAGCAGTTCTTC
clone size: few; J gene: TRBJ2-4; V gene: TRBV28; D gene: NA; CDR3 protein: CASSPRGRLAKNIQYF; CDR3 DNA: TGTGCCAGCAGTCCGAGAGGGAGGTTAGCCAAAAACATTCAGTACTTC
clone size: few; J gene: TRBJ2-1; V gene: TRBV5-1; D gene: TRBD2; CDR3 protein: CASGPGLAGANEQFF; CDR3 DNA: TGCGCCAGCGGTCCGGGGCTAGCGGGGGCTAATGAGCAGTTCTTC
clone size: NA; J gene: TRBJ2-7; V gene: TRBV30; D gene: NA; CDR3 protein: CAWSERNEQYF; CDR3 DNA: TGTGCCTGGAGCGAAAGGAACGAGCAGTACTTC
clone size: NA; J gene: TRBJ2-5; V gene: TRBV6-5; D gene: TRBD1; CDR3 protein: CASSFTRPTGTETQYF; CDR3 DNA: TGTGCCAGCAGTTTCACACGCCCGACAGGGACAGAGACCCAGTACTTC
clone size: many; J gene: TRBJ2-1; V gene: TRBV12-3/TRBV12-4; D gene: NA; CDR3 protein: CASSLGGTEQFF; CDR3 DNA: TGTGCCAGCAGCTTGGGGGGTACTGAGCAGTTCTTC
clone size: NA; J gene: TRBJ2-7; V gene: TRBV6-4; D gene: TRBD1; CDR3 protein: CASSDREKYEQYF; CDR3 DNA: TGTGCCAGCAGCGACAGGGAGAAGTACGAGCAGTACTTC
clone size: few; J gene: TRBJ2-5; V gene: TRBV6-1; D gene: TRBD1; CDR3 protein: CASSEWGDRVGETQYF; CDR3 DNA: TGTGCCAGCAGTGAGTGGGGAGACAGGGTGGGAGAGACCCAGTACTTC
clone size: NA; J gene: TRBJ1-1; V gene: TRBV19; D gene: NA; CDR3 protein: CASSSLRAANTEAFF; CDR3 DNA: TGTGCCAGTAGTAGCCTGAGGGCAGCGAACACTGAAGCTTTCTTT
clone size: few; J gene: TRBJ2-1; V gene: TRBV5-1; D gene: NA; CDR3 protein: CASNRDSQGNEQFF; CDR3 DNA: TGCGCCAGCAACCGGGACTCCCAGGGTAATGAGCAGTTCTTC
clone size: many; J gene: TRBJ2-7; V gene: TRBV12-3/TRBV12-4; D gene: NA; CDR3 protein: CASGGRGSYEQYF; CDR3 DNA: TGTGCCAGCGGGGGACGGGGCTCCTACGAGCAGTACTTC
clone size: NA; J gene: TRBJ2-5; V gene: TRBV12-3/TRBV12-4; D gene: TRBD2; CDR3 protein: CASSPRREGSQYF; CDR3 DNA: TGTGCCAGCAGTCCCCGGCGGGAGGGGTCCCAGTACTTC
clone size: NA; J gene: TRBJ2-1; V gene: TRBV18; D gene: TRBD2; CDR3 protein: CASSPREGRNEQFF; CDR3 DNA: TGTGCCAGCTCACCGCGGGAGGGCCGCAATGAGCAGTTCTTC
clone size: NA; J gene: TRBJ2-2; V gene: TRBV20-1; D gene: NA; CDR3 protein: CSASRQMNTGELFF; CDR3 DNA: TGCAGTGCTAGTAGGCAGATGAACACCGGGGAGCTGTTTTTT
clone size: NA; J gene: TRBJ2-1; V gene: TRBV6-5; D gene: TRBD2; CDR3 protein: CASSYTAGTSGYNEQFF; CDR3 DNA: TGTGCCAGCAGTTACACTGCCGGGACTAGCGGATACAATGAGCAGTTCTTC
clone size: NA; J gene: TRBJ2-7; V gene: TRBV19; D gene: TRBD1; CDR3 protein: CASSIVGQGAGEQYF; CDR3 DNA: TGTGCCAGTAGTATCGTGGGACAGGGGGCCGGAGAGCAGTACTTC
clone size: few; J gene: TRBJ2-5; V gene: TRBV20-1; D gene: TRBD2; CDR3 protein: CSARPGGPRETQYF; CDR3 DNA: TGCAGTGCTAGACCGGGAGGGCCTCGGGAGACCCAGTACTTC
clone size: many; J gene: TRBJ2-7; V gene: TRBV7-8; D gene: NA; CDR3 protein: CASSLGVGYEQYF; CDR3 DNA: TGTGCCAGCAGCTTAGGGGTGGGGTACGAGCAGTACTTC
clone size: few; J gene: TRBJ2-7; V gene: TRBV27; D gene: TRBD1; CDR3 protein: CASSFTRDRDHEQYF; CDR3 DNA: TGTGCCAGCAGCTTTACCCGGGACAGGGACCACGAGCAGTACTTC
clone size: few; J gene: TRBJ1-2; V gene: TRBV6-6; D gene: NA; CDR3 protein: CASSYSNGIYTF; CDR3 DNA: TGTGCCAGCAGTTACTCGAACGGGATCTACACCTTC
clone size: many; J gene: TRBJ2-7; V gene: TRBV7-8; D gene: TRBD1; CDR3 protein: CASSLVGTVPSYEQYF; CDR3 DNA: TGTGCCAGCAGCTTAGTCGGGACAGTCCCCTCCTACGAGCAGTACTTC
clone size: NA; J gene: TRBJ2-5; V gene: TRBV6-7; D gene: NA; CDR3 protein: CARGPRDTQYF; CDR3 DNA: TGTGCCAGGGGCCCAAGAGATACCCAGTACTTC
clone size: NA; J gene: TRBJ1-3; V gene: TRBV28; D gene: NA; CDR3 protein: CASARGSGNTIYF; CDR3 DNA: TGTGCCAGCGCCCGAGGTAGTGGAAACACCATATATTTT
clone size: few; J gene: TRBJ2-2; V gene: TRBV11-1; D gene: NA; CDR3 protein: CASSWGTGNTGELFF; CDR3 DNA: TGTGCCAGCAGCTGGGGGACGGGGAACACCGGGGAGCTGTTTTTT